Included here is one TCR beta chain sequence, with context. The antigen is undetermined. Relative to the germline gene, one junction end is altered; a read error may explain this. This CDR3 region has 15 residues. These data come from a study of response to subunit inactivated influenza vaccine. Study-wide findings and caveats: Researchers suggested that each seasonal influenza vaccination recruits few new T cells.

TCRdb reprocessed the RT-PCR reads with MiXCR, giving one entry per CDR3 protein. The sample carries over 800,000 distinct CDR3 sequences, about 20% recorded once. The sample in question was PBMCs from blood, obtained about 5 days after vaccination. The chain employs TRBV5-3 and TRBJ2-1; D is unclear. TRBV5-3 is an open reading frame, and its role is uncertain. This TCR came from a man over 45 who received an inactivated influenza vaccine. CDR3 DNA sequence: TGTGCCAGGAGCTCCGGGCCCCTCTGCTACAATGAGCAGTTCTTC. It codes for CARSSGPLCYNEQFF.